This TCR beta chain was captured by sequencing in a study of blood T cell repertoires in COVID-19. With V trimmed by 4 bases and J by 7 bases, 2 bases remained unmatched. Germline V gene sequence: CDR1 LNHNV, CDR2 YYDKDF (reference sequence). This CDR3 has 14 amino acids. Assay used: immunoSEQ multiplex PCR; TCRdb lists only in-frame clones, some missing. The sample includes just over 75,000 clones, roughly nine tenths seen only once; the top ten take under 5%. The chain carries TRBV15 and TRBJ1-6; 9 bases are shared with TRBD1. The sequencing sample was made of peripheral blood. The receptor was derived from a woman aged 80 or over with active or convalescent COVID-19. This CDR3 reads CATSTDRGNSPLHF. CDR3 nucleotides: TGTGCCACCAGCACGGACAGGGGCAATTCACCCCTCCACTTT.